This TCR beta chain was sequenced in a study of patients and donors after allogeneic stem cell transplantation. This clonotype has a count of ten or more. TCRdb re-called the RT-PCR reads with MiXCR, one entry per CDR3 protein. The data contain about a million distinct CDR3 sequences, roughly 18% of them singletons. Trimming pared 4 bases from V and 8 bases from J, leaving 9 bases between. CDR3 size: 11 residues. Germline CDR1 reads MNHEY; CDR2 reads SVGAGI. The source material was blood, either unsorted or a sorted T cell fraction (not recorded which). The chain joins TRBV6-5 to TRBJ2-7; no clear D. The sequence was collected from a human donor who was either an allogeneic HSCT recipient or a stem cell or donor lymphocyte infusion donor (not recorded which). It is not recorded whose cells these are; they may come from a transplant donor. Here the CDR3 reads CASSSGSKQYF. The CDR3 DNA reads TGTGCCAGCAGTTCCGGGTCGAAGCAGTACTTC.